A selection of T cell receptor beta chains follows, all from one sample in a study of shared clonotypes between healthy human individuals. Some clones are missing from TCRdb's copy, which holds only in-frame ones; the method was immunoSEQ multiplex PCR. The sample lists about 1.5 million clones; about 98% were seen once. The sample taken for sequencing was naive CD4+ T cells sorted from blood. Every receptor here comes from a young man in good health. Both conserved end residues are part of each CDR3. Each record gives: D gene, V gene, clone size, J gene, CDR3 DNA, CDR3 protein. The D gene is left open where the match is weak. Expanded clones get a size class; other rows say once, few or many, or leave the size out.

d_call: -; v_call: TRBV10-2; clone_size: -; j_call: TRBJ1-1; cdr3_nt: TGCGCCAGCAGTGAGTCGCGGACTGAAGCTTTCTTT; cdr3_aa: CASSESRTEAFF
d_call: -; v_call: TRBV5-4; clone_size: once; j_call: TRBJ2-7; cdr3_nt: TGTGCCAGCAGCTTGGCCACCAAGCCCTACGAGCAGTACTTC; cdr3_aa: CASSLATKPYEQYF
d_call: TRBD2; v_call: TRBV9; clone_size: -; j_call: TRBJ2-1; cdr3_nt: TGTGCCAGCAGCGTAGCGGGAGGGCCGGGAAATGAGCAGTTCTTC; cdr3_aa: CASSVAGGPGNEQFF
d_call: -; v_call: TRBV6-6; clone_size: -; j_call: TRBJ1-5; cdr3_nt: TGTGCCAGCAGTGCAGATGGTTCCTATCAGCCCCAGCATTTT; cdr3_aa: CASSADGSYQPQHF
d_call: TRBD1; v_call: TRBV5-1; clone_size: -; j_call: TRBJ1-1; cdr3_nt: TGCGCCAGCAGCTTCACCGGGACAGGGAACACTGAAGCTTTCTTT; cdr3_aa: CASSFTGTGNTEAFF
d_call: TRBD1; v_call: TRBV2; clone_size: -; j_call: TRBJ2-7; cdr3_nt: TGTGCCAGCAGAGGGGACAGCTCCTACGAGCAGTACTTC; cdr3_aa: CASRGDSSYEQYF
d_call: TRBD1; v_call: TRBV18; clone_size: -; j_call: TRBJ2-3; cdr3_nt: TGTGCCAGCTCACGGGGACAGAGCACAGATACGCAGTATTTT; cdr3_aa: CASSRGQSTDTQYF
d_call: -; v_call: TRBV5-6; clone_size: -; j_call: TRBJ2-1; cdr3_nt: TGTGCCAGCAGCTTGGCCATGGCTCTCGAGCAGTTCTTC; cdr3_aa: CASSLAMALEQFF
d_call: -; v_call: TRBV10-1; clone_size: -; j_call: TRBJ2-1; cdr3_nt: TGCGCCAGCAGCAGACACAGGACGGGAACCTACAATGAGCAGTTCTTC; cdr3_aa: CASSRHRTGTYNEQFF
d_call: -; v_call: TRBV18; clone_size: -; j_call: TRBJ1-1; cdr3_nt: TGTGCCAGCTCACCACAGTCGTACGGACAGAGAAACAACACTGAAGCTTTCTTT; cdr3_aa: CASSPQSYGQRNNTEAFF
d_call: -; v_call: TRBV10-1; clone_size: -; j_call: TRBJ2-1; cdr3_nt: TGCGCCACCTCTACCGGGAACTACAATGAGCAGTTCTTC; cdr3_aa: CATSTGNYNEQFF
d_call: TRBD2; v_call: TRBV5-4; clone_size: -; j_call: TRBJ2-7; cdr3_nt: TGTGCCAGCAGCCCCACTAGCGGACCGAGCTACGAGCAGTACTTC; cdr3_aa: CASSPTSGPSYEQYF
d_call: -; v_call: TRBV4-1; clone_size: -; j_call: TRBJ1-3; cdr3_nt: TGCGCCAGCAGCCATCAATCCCAGAACACCATATATTTT; cdr3_aa: CASSHQSQNTIYF
d_call: -; v_call: TRBV10-3; clone_size: -; j_call: TRBJ2-2; cdr3_nt: TGTGCCATCACCAGCCCCGAAGCGCCAAACACCGGGGAGCTGTTTTTT; cdr3_aa: CAITSPEAPNTGELFF
d_call: -; v_call: TRBV28; clone_size: -; j_call: TRBJ2-7; cdr3_nt: TGTGCCAGCAGTTTTGGCGGACTATCCCGCGGTCACGAGCAGTACTTC; cdr3_aa: CASSFGGLSRGHEQYF
d_call: TRBD1; v_call: TRBV5-1; clone_size: -; j_call: TRBJ2-3; cdr3_nt: TGCGCCAGCACGGGACAGACTAGCACAGATACGCAGTATTTT; cdr3_aa: CASTGQTSTDTQYF
d_call: -; v_call: TRBV10-3; clone_size: -; j_call: TRBJ2-7; cdr3_nt: TGTGCCATCAGTGAGGCAAAGGGAGACTACGAGCAGTACTTC; cdr3_aa: CAISEAKGDYEQYF
d_call: -; v_call: TRBV28; clone_size: -; j_call: TRBJ1-3; cdr3_nt: TGTGCCAGCCTAAAATCTGGAAACACCATATATTTT; cdr3_aa: CASLKSGNTIYF
d_call: TRBD2; v_call: TRBV29-1; clone_size: -; j_call: TRBJ2-1; cdr3_nt: TGCAGCGTTGAGGGGGACTTAACTAGCGGGAGGGGTGAGCAGTTCTTC; cdr3_aa: CSVEGDLTSGRGEQFF
d_call: -; v_call: TRBV11-2; clone_size: -; j_call: TRBJ1-1; cdr3_nt: TGTGCCAGCAGCTTGGGACTTGCGAACACTGAAGCTTTCTTT; cdr3_aa: CASSLGLANTEAFF
d_call: TRBD1; v_call: TRBV28; clone_size: -; j_call: TRBJ1-5; cdr3_nt: TGTGCCAGCAGTTCCGTACTAACCGGGACAGGGGGCGCAGTGGGCAATCAGCCCCAGCATTTT; cdr3_aa: CASSSVLTGTGGAVGNQPQHF
d_call: -; v_call: TRBV28; clone_size: -; j_call: TRBJ2-5; cdr3_nt: TGTGCCAGCAGTATGACTCCTCAAGAGACCCAGTACTTC; cdr3_aa: CASSMTPQETQYF
d_call: TRBD1; v_call: TRBV23-1; clone_size: -; j_call: TRBJ2-7; cdr3_nt: TGCGCCAGCAGTCAATCTCCCAGGACAGGGGGTCGCGAGCAGTACTTC; cdr3_aa: CASSQSPRTGGREQYF
d_call: -; v_call: TRBV5-4; clone_size: -; j_call: TRBJ2-6; cdr3_nt: TGTGCCAGCAACCAGGAAGCTGGGGCCAACGTCCTGACTTTC; cdr3_aa: CASNQEAGANVLTF
d_call: -; v_call: TRBV9; clone_size: -; j_call: TRBJ1-5; cdr3_nt: TGTGCCAGCAGCGTTTCGTGGGGGGAAAGGCCCCAGCATTTT; cdr3_aa: CASSVSWGERPQHF
d_call: -; v_call: TRBV14; clone_size: -; j_call: TRBJ2-5; cdr3_nt: TGTGCCAGCAGCCAAGAGGGAAGGAAGTACCAAGAGACCCAGTACTTC; cdr3_aa: CASSQEGRKYQETQYF
d_call: TRBD2; v_call: TRBV7-9; clone_size: -; j_call: TRBJ2-4; cdr3_nt: TGTGCCAGCAGCACCTTTGGCGGGAGTGGTAACATTCAGTACTTC; cdr3_aa: CASSTFGGSGNIQYF
d_call: -; v_call: TRBV19; clone_size: -; j_call: TRBJ2-7; cdr3_nt: TGTGCCAGTAGTATAAGTTTCTTGGACTACGAGCAGTACTTC; cdr3_aa: CASSISFLDYEQYF
d_call: -; v_call: TRBV5-6; clone_size: -; j_call: TRBJ2-5; cdr3_nt: TGTGCCAGCAGCTTGGAACAGGGAGTCCAGTACTTC; cdr3_aa: CASSLEQGVQYF
d_call: -; v_call: TRBV14; clone_size: -; j_call: TRBJ1-1; cdr3_nt: TGTGCCAGCAGCCAAGCCCTGCTTCCCCAGGGGATGGACACTGAAGCTTTCTTT; cdr3_aa: CASSQALLPQGMDTEAFF
d_call: -; v_call: TRBV5-5; clone_size: once; j_call: TRBJ2-7; cdr3_nt: TGTGCCAGCAGCGGGCTCTCCTACGAGCAGTACTTC; cdr3_aa: CASSGLSYEQYF
d_call: -; v_call: TRBV9; clone_size: -; j_call: TRBJ1-5; cdr3_nt: TGTGCCAGCAGCCTGAATAGCAATCAGCCCCAGCATTTT; cdr3_aa: CASSLNSNQPQHF
d_call: TRBD1; v_call: TRBV4-3; clone_size: -; j_call: TRBJ1-1; cdr3_nt: TGCGCCAGCAGCCAGGACAGGGGGAGATGGAAAGCTTTCTTT; cdr3_aa: CASSQDRGRWKAFF
d_call: -; v_call: TRBV5-1; clone_size: -; j_call: TRBJ2-3; cdr3_nt: TGCGCCAGCTCCCCAACGGGAGCAGATACGCAGTATTTT; cdr3_aa: CASSPTGADTQYF
d_call: -; v_call: TRBV9; clone_size: -; j_call: TRBJ2-1; cdr3_nt: TGTGCCAGCAGCGTCAGCCCAAGAAACAATGAGCAGTTCTTC; cdr3_aa: CASSVSPRNNEQFF
d_call: -; v_call: TRBV10-3; clone_size: once; j_call: TRBJ2-5; cdr3_nt: TGTGCCATCATGGGGCAGGGAACACAAGAGACCCAGTACTTC; cdr3_aa: CAIMGQGTQETQYF
d_call: TRBD2; v_call: TRBV6-1; clone_size: -; j_call: TRBJ2-3; cdr3_nt: TGTGCCAGCAGTGGAATAGCGGGGGGCACAGATACGCAGTATTTT; cdr3_aa: CASSGIAGGTDTQYF
d_call: -; v_call: TRBV7-9; clone_size: -; j_call: TRBJ2-7; cdr3_nt: TGTGCCAGCAGCTCCTCAAGCTCCTACGAGCAGTACTTC; cdr3_aa: CASSSSSSYEQYF
d_call: -; v_call: TRBV5-8; clone_size: -; j_call: TRBJ2-2; cdr3_nt: TGTGCCTGCTATAGACTTGTGGCAGGTGTTAACACCGGGGAGCTGTTTTTT; cdr3_aa: CACYRLVAGVNTGELFF
d_call: -; v_call: TRBV5-1; clone_size: -; j_call: TRBJ2-4; cdr3_nt: TGCGCCAGCAGCTTGGGCAGCCCGGGGGCCAAAAACATTCAGTACTTC; cdr3_aa: CASSLGSPGAKNIQYF
d_call: -; v_call: TRBV5-5; clone_size: -; j_call: TRBJ1-2; cdr3_nt: TGTGCCAGCAGCCCCCAACAAAGCTATGGCTACACCTTC; cdr3_aa: CASSPQQSYGYTF
d_call: -; v_call: TRBV5-6; clone_size: once; j_call: TRBJ2-1; cdr3_nt: TGTGCCAGCAGCTTGTGGTTAAGCTCCTACAATGAGCAGTTCTTC; cdr3_aa: CASSLWLSSYNEQFF
d_call: -; v_call: TRBV6-6; clone_size: -; j_call: TRBJ2-2; cdr3_nt: TGTGCCAGCAGCCCGACTTTCACCGGGGAGCTGTTTTTT; cdr3_aa: CASSPTFTGELFF
d_call: -; v_call: TRBV28; clone_size: -; j_call: TRBJ2-7; cdr3_nt: TGTGCCAGCAGTTCCCCCACCCAGCCCCTTTACGAGCAGTACTTC; cdr3_aa: CASSSPTQPLYEQYF
d_call: TRBD1; v_call: TRBV11-2; clone_size: -; j_call: TRBJ2-2; cdr3_nt: TGTGCCAGCAGCTCGTACAGGGGATCCGGGGAGCTGTTTTTT; cdr3_aa: CASSSYRGSGELFF
d_call: -; v_call: TRBV5-1; clone_size: once; j_call: TRBJ1-4; cdr3_nt: TGCGCCAGCAGCTTGGATGGACTCAGAGGTGAAAAACTGTTTTTT; cdr3_aa: CASSLDGLRGEKLFF